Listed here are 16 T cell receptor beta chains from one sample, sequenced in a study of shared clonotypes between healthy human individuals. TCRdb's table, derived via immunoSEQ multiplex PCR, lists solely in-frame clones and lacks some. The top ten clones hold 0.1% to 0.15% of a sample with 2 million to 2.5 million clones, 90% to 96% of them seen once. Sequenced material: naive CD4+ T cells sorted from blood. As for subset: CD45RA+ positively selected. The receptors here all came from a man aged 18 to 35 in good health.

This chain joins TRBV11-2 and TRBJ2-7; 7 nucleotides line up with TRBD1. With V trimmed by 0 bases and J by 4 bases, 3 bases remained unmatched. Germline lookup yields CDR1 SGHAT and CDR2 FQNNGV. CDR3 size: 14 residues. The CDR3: CASSLDGTAYEQYF. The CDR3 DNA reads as TGTGCCAGCAGCTTAGACGGGACAGCATACGAGCAGTACTTC.

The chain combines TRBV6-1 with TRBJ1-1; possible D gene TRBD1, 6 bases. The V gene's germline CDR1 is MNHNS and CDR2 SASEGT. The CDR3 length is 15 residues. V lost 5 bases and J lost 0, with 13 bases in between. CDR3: CASSPLAGVNTEAFF. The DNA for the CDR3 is TGTGCCAGCAGTCCCTTGGCAGGGGTGAACACTGAAGCTTTCTTT.

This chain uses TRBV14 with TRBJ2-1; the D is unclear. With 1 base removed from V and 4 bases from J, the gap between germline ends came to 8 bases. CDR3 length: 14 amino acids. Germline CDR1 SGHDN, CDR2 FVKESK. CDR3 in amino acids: CASSQVPGYNEQFF. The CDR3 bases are TGTGCCAGCAGCCAAGTACCAGGTTACAATGAGCAGTTCTTC.

CDR3 DNA: TGTGCCAGCAGCTTGGGCCTGGGCGAGGACACTGAAGCTTTCTTT. Its protein product is CASSLGLGEDTEAFF. The chain couples TRBV7-9 to TRBJ1-1; no firm D call. The CDR3 totals 15 residues. The ends were cut back, 3 bases at V and 3 bases at J, with 14 bases in the middle. The germline V gene has CDR1 SEHNR and CDR2 FQNEAQ (reference sequence).

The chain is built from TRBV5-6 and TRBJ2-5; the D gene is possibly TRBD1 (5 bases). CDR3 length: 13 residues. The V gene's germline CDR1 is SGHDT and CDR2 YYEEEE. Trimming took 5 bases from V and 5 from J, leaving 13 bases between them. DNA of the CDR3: TGTGCCAGCAGTGGGGCCCTTCGGGAGACCCAGTACTTC. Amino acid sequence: CASSGALRETQYF.

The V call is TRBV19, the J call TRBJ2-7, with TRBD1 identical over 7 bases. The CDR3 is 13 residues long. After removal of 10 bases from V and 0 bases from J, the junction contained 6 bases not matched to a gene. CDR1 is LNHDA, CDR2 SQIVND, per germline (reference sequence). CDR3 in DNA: TGTGCCACCCGGGACAGAGCCTCCTACGAGCAGTACTTC. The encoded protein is CATRDRASYEQYF.

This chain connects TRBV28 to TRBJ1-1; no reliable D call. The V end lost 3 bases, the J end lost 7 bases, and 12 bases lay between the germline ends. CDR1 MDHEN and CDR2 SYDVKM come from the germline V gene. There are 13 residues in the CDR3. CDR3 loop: CASSLDGRHEAFF. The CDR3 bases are TGTGCCAGCAGTTTGGACGGACGCCATGAAGCTTTCTTT.

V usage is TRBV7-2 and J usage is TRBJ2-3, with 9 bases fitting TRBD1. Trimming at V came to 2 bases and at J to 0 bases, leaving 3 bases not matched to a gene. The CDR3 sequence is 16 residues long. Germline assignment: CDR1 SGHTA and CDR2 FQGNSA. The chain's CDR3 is CASSLMGQGSTDTQYF. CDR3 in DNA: TGTGCCAGCAGCTTAATGGGACAGGGAAGCACAGATACGCAGTATTTT.

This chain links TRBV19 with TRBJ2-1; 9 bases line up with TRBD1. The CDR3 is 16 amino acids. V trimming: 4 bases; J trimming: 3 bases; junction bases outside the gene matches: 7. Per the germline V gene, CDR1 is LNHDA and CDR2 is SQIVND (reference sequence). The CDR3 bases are TGTGCCAGTAGTAGCCTCGGGACAGGGAACTACAATGAGCAGTTCTTC. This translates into CASSSLGTGNYNEQFF.

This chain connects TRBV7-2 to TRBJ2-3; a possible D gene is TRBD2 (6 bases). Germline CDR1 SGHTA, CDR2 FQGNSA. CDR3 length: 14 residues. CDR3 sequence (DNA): TGTGGATCTAGAGGGACGGGAGTAGTAGATACGCAGTATTTT. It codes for CGSRGTGVVDTQYF.

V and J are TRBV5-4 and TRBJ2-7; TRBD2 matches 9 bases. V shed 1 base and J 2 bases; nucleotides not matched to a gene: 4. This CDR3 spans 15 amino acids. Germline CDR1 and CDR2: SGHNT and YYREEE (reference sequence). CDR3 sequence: CASSLSSGITYEQYF. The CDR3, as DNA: TGTGCCAGCAGCTTGTCTAGCGGGATAACCTACGAGCAGTACTTC.

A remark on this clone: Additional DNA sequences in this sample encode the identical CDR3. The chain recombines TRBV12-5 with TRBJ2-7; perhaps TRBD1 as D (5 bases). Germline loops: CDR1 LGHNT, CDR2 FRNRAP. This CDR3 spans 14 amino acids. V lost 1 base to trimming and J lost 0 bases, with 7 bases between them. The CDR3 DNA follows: TGTGCTAGTGGTTTGGGGCAGGGCTCCTACGAGCAGTACTTC. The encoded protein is CASGLGQGSYEQYF. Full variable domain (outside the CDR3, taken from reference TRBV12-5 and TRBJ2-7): DARVTQTPRHKVTEMGQEVTMRCQPILGHNTVFWYRQTMMQGLELLAYFRNRAPLDDSGMPKDRFSAEMPDATLATLKIQPSEPRDSAVYFCASGLGQGSYEQYFGPGTRLTVT.

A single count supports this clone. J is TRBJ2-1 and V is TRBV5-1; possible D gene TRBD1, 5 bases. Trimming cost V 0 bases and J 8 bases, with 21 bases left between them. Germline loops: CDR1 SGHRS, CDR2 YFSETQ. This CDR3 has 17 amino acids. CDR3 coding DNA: TGCGCCAGCAGCTTGGACCTGGTCCCTAGGGGTATCGATGAGCAGTTCTTC. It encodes CASSLDLVPRGIDEQFF.

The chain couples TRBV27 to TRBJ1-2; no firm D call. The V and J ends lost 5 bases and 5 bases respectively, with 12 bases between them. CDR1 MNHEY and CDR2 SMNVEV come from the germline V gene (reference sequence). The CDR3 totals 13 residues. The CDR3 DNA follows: TGTGCCAGCAGTCGATGGGAGGGTTATGGCTACACCTTC. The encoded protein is CASSRWEGYGYTF.

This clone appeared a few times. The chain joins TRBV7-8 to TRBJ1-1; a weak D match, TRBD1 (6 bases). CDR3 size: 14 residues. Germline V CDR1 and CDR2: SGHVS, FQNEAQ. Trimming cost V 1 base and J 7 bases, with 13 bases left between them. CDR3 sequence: CASSLEGGKGEAFF. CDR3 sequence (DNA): TGTGCCAGCAGCTTAGAGGGGGGAAAGGGTGAAGCTTTCTTT.

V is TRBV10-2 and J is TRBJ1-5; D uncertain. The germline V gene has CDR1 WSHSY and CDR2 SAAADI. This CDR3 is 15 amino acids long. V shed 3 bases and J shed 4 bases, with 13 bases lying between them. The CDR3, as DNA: TGCGCCAGCAGTGAACAGCGCGGCTCTAATCAGCCCCAGCATTTT. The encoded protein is CASSEQRGSNQPQHF.